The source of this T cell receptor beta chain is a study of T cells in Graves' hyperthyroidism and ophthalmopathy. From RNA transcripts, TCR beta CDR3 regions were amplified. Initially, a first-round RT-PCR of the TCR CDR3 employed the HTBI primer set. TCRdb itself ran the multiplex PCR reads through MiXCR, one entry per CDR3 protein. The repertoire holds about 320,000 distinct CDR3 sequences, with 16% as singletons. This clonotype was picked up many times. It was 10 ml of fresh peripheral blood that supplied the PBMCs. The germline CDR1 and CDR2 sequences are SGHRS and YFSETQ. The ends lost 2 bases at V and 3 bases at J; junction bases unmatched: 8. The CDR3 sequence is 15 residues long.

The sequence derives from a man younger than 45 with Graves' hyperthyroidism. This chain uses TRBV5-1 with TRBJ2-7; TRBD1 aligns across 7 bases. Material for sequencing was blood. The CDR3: CASSLLTGTDYEQYF. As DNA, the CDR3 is TGCGCCAGCAGCTTACTCACCGGGACAGACTACGAGCAGTACTTC.